The clone carrying this T cell receptor beta chain was seen ten or more times. The antigen is undetermined. The length of the CDR3 is 14 residues. The V end was cut by 9 bases, the J end by 1 base, with 12 bases between. Germline V CDR1 and CDR2: MDHEN, SYDVKM. The record originates from a study of neurological immune-mediated disorders. In TCRdb, the 5' RACE reads were re-called with MiXCR into one record per CDR3 protein. The sample lists some 48,000 distinct CDR3 sequences; roughly 13% were seen once. The study, taken as a whole, reports: Whereas HTLV-1-associated myelopathy showed the most TCR clonal expansion, multiple sclerosis showed the least, with levels below those of healthy controls.

Time point of the sample: longitudinal time-point 2. The V call is TRBV28, the J call TRBJ2-2; D ambiguous. This receptor was taken from a male donor with HTLV-1-associated myelopathy (HAM/TSP). Sequencing was done on a sample of PBMCs. The CDR3 DNA reads as TGTGCCAGTTCACTCTCATTGAACACCGGGGAGCTGTTTTTT. Its protein is CASSLSLNTGELFF.